This passage covers 15 T cell receptor beta chains from one sample sequenced in a study of cytomegalovirus exposure and HLA in healthy donors. Use of 60 Vbeta and 13 Jbeta primers characterized the PCR. The method was immunoSEQ multiplex PCR; TCRdb's version includes in-frame clones alone and lacks a portion of them. The sample has roughly 160,000 clones; about 80% are singletons. Sequences were obtained from PBMCs. Every receptor here comes from a man in his forties or fifties in good health and CMV-seropositive.

The chain recombines TRBV19 with TRBJ2-7, with D uncertain. The CDR3 sequence is 17 residues long. The V and J ends lost 4 bases and 3 bases respectively, with 22 bases between them. The germline gives CDR1 LNHDA, CDR2 SQIVND (reference sequence). CDR3 region: CASSTALRAPWGYEQYV. The CDR3 region has the DNA TGTGCCAGTAGTACCGCCCTCCGGGCGCCGTGGGGCTACGAGCAGTACGTC.

The gene calls are TRBV4-2 and TRBJ1-2, with TRBD1 matching over 7 bases. Losses at the gene ends were 1 base for V and 7 bases for J; bases not matched to a gene: 9. From germline, CDR1 is LGHNA and CDR2 YNFKEQ. This CDR3 is 15 amino acids long. The CDR3 DNA is TGTGCCAGCAGCCAAGGACAGGGCCTATACCCTGGCTACACCTTC. It yields the protein CASSQGQGLYPGYTF.

The V call is TRBV5-6, the J call TRBJ2-7, with TRBD1 as a possible D gene (6 bases). Germline CDR1 reads SGHDT; CDR2 reads YYEEEE. The CDR3 totals 15 residues. The germline V and J ends were trimmed by 1 base and 4 bases, with 15 bases remaining between them. CDR3 sequence: CASSLFAGAGYEQYV. CDR3 nucleotide sequence: TGTGCCAGCAGCTTGTTTGCAGGGGCAGGTTACGAGCAGTACGTC.

The V gene is TRBV6-5, the J gene TRBJ1-5; 9 bases agree with TRBD1. The CDR3 loop spans 14 amino acids. Germline V gene lookup returns CDR1 MNHEY and CDR2 SVGAGI. The V and J ends lost 8 bases and 3 bases, in that order; junction bases with no gene match: 5. The CDR3 sequence: CASGDRDVNQPQHF. The CDR3 DNA follows: TGTGCCAGCGGGGACAGGGACGTCAATCAGCCCCAGCATTTT.

The V call is TRBV19, the J call TRBJ2-3; TRBD2 agrees at 9 bases. Germline V CDR1 and CDR2: LNHDA, SQIVND (reference sequence). The CDR3 runs to 13 residues. Losses at the gene ends were 7 bases for V and 4 bases for J; bases not matched to a gene: 3. In nucleotides, the CDR3 is TGTGCCAGTACGAGCGGGGGGTCAGATACGCAGTATTTT. Residues: CASTSGGSDTQYF. Full variable domain (rest looked up from reference TRBV19 and TRBJ2-3): DGGITQSPKYLFRKEGQNVTLSCEQNLNHDAMYWYRQDPGQGLRLIYYSQIVNDFQKGDIAEGYSVSREKKESFPLTVTSAQKNPTAFYLCASTSGGSDTQYFGPGTRLTVL.

The chain recombines TRBV5-4 with TRBJ2-7; no reliable D call. Trimming left V 3 bases short and J 6 bases short, with 13 bases between. Germline CDR1 reads SGHNT; CDR2 reads YYREEE (reference sequence). CDR3 length: 13 residues. The CDR3 region is CASSSTHTTEQYF. The CDR3 bases are TGTGCCAGCAGCTCCACTCATACCACCGAGCAGTACTTC.

For the CDR3, the DNA is TGTGCCAGCAGCTTACTAGCACTAGAGACCCAGTACTTC. This gives the protein CASSLLALETQYF. This chain uses TRBV7-2 with TRBJ2-5; D perhaps matches TRBD2 (5 bases). This CDR3 region has 13 residues. CDR1 is SGHTA and CDR2 is FQGNSA in the germline V gene. The V gene lost 2 bases and the J gene lost 4 bases, with 8 bases spanning the gap.

This clone was observed a handful of times. This chain connects TRBV7-9 to TRBJ1-3; 7 bases agree with TRBD1. Germline CDR1 SEHNR, CDR2 FQNEAQ (reference sequence). The CDR3 has 17 amino acids. The J segment lost 4 bases and the V segment lost 3 bases, leaving 12 bases of the junction unmatched. CDR3 sequence (DNA): TGTGCCAGCAGCTTGATTCCCGGGACAGTGAGAGGAAACACCATATATTTT. It is translated as CASSLIPGTVRGNTIYF.

This clone is a singleton in its sample. The rearrangement uses TRBV7-9 and TRBJ2-7; D is unclear. The CDR3 has 14 amino acids. Germline V CDR1 and CDR2: SEHNR, FQNEAQ (reference sequence). V was shortened by 3 bases and J by 4 bases, with 13 bases between the two germline ends. CDR3 coding DNA: TGTGCCAGCAGCTTTACTGGTACCCTTTACGAGCAGTACTTC. Protein sequence: CASSFTGTLYEQYF. Full variable domain (rest looked up from reference TRBV7-9 and TRBJ2-7): DTGVSQNPRHKITKRGQNVTFRCDPISEHNRLYWYRQTLGQGPEFLTYFQNEAQLEKSRLLSDRFSAERPKGSFSTLEIQRTEQGDSAMYLCASSFTGTLYEQYFGPGTRLTVT.

V is TRBV6-5 and J is TRBJ2-7, with D possibly matching TRBD1 (6 bases). The CDR3 extends over 12 amino acids. Germline assignment: CDR1 MNHEY and CDR2 SVGAGI. Trimming stripped 4 bases from V and 5 bases from J, with 9 bases between. The CDR3 DNA reads TGTGCCAGCAGTTCTACAGGGAACGAGCAGTACTTC. Translated: CASSSTGNEQYF.

DNA for the CDR3: TGTGCCAGCAGCGGACAGGGTACAAGCACAGATACGCAGTATTTT. Its protein is CASSGQGTSTDTQYF. This sequence joins TRBV9 and TRBJ2-3; 7 positions match TRBD1. CDR1 SGDLS and CDR2 YYNGEE come from the germline V gene. The V segment lost 3 bases and the J segment 0 bases; nucleotides outside the gene matches: 4. CDR3 length equals 15 residues. Based on the CDR3 plus reference TRBV9 and TRBJ2-3, the full variable domain is DSGVTQTPKHLITATGQRVTLRCSPRSGDLSVYWYQQSLDQGLQFLIQYYNGEERAKGNILERFSAQQFPDLHSELNLSSLELGDSALYFCASSGQGTSTDTQYFGPGTRLTVL.

The chain links TRBV21-1 to TRBJ2-7; the DNA was not compared with TRBD2, the D call given in the table. TRBV21-1 is a documented pseudogene. This CDR3 has 15 amino acids. The CDR3 region is CASSKCRTDSREQYV. As DNA, the CDR3 is TGTGCCAGCAGCAAATGCCGGACGGACTCTCGGGAGCAGTACGTC.

The V gene is TRBV15, the J gene TRBJ2-1, with D uncertain. Trimming left V 5 bases short and J 9 bases short, with 17 bases between. The germline gives CDR1 LNHNV, CDR2 YYDKDF (reference sequence). The CDR3 is 14 residues long. The CDR3 region has the DNA TGTGCCACCAGCCAGACAAGCATGTTCAGTGAGCAGTTCTTC. This sequence encodes CATSQTSMFSEQFF.

V and J are TRBV7-8 and TRBJ2-5; 8 bases fit TRBD1. The V and J ends lost 6 bases and 5 bases, in that order; junction bases with no gene match: 14. This CDR3 is built from 16 residues. The germline CDR1 and CDR2 sequences are SGHVS and FQNEAQ. CDR3: CASRPGGYRLRETQYF. CDR3 bases: TGTGCCAGCAGGCCAGGGGGCTACCGGCTGCGGGAGACCCAGTACTTC.

V gene TRBV7-9 combines with J gene TRBJ2-7; 9 nucleotides align to TRBD1. CDR3 length: 15 amino acids. CDR1 and CDR2 (germline): SEHNR, FQNEAQ (reference sequence). Germline trimming cut 4 bases from V and 3 bases from J; bases unmatched to any gene: 7. The CDR3 protein is CASSSIRTGDYEQYV. The CDR3 DNA reads TGTGCCAGCAGCTCGATCCGGACAGGGGACTACGAGCAGTACGTC.